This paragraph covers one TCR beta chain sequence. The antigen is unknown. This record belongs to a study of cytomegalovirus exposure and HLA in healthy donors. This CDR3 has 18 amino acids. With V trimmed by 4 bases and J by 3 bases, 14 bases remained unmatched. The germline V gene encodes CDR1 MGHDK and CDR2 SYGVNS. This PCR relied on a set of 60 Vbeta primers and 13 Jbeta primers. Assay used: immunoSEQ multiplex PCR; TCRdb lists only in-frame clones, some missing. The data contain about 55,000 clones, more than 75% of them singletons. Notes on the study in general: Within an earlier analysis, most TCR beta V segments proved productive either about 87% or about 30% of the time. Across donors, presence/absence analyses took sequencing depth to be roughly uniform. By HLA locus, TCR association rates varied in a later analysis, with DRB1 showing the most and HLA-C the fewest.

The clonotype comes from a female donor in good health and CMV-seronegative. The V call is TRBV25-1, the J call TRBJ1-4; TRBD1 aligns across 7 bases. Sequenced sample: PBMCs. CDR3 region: CASSAMDRRRGSNEKLFF. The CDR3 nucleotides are TGTGCCAGCAGTGCGATGGACAGGCGTCGCGGGTCTAATGAAAAACTGTTTTTT.